This entry describes one T cell receptor (beta chain). Its antigen is unknown. This CDR3 is 13 amino acids long. CDR1 and CDR2 (germline): MNHEY, SVGAGI. Trimming pared 6 bases from V and 5 bases from J, leaving 13 bases between. These data originate in a study of identifying expanded T cells in peripheral blood. Findings of the study overall: Differentially abundant clones: 0.95 to 1.5 between replicates, 16.4 at roughly 2 weeks, roughly 18 at four. Clone count variance between roughly 2-week samples rose with total template count.

Collection occurred without any documented infections or immune events in donors. Repertoires were generated with immunoSEQ multiplex PCR, while TCRdb's copy carries only in-frame clones and drops some. The sample carries about 110,000 clones, 80% to 90% recorded once. This clonotype was obtained from a person aged 18 to 69 in good health. Sequencing was done on a sample of blood. The chain couples TRBV6-5 to TRBJ2-5; possibly TRBD2 for D (5 bases). The CDR3 DNA is TGTGCCAGCAGACGGGCGTCGGGGGAGACCCAGTACTTC. It codes for CASRRASGETQYF.